The rows below give T cell receptor beta chains drawn from one sample of a study of cytomegalovirus exposure and HLA in healthy donors. Libraries were prepared by immunoSEQ multiplex PCR; TCRdb keeps only in-frame clonotypes and omits some of them. The table includes 80,000 to 95,000 clones, 55% to 75% detected once. The sequencing input was PBMCs. The origin of the receptors is a woman between 50 and 59 years old in good health and CMV-seropositive. Both conserved end residues are part of each CDR3. D genes are given only for firm matches. Size is omitted from some rows. Given values are once, few, many or a class for expanded clones.

>NA|TRBJ2-5|NA|TRBV6-6
TGTGCCAGCAGTTATGTCAGGGACCAAGAGACCCAGTACTTC
CASSYVRDQETQYF
>TRBD1|TRBJ2-7|NA|TRBV4-1
TGCGCCAGCAGCCAAGACCGAGGGACAGGGAGCGAGCAGTACTTC
CASSQDRGTGSEQYF
>TRBD1|TRBJ1-2|NA|TRBV6-5
TGTGCCAGCACCCAAGGGGGCGGCTACACCTTC
CASTQGGGYTF
>NA|TRBJ2-5|few|TRBV11-3
TGTGCCAGCAGCTTCGGCTCGGCGGGGACCCAGTACTTC
CASSFGSAGTQYF
>TRBD2|TRBJ2-1|NA|TRBV15
TGTGCCACCAGCAGATGGCGGGGAGCGGGAGTTTTCAATGAGCAGTTCTTC
CATSRWRGAGVFNEQFF
>TRBD1|TRBJ1-2|NA|TRBV7-6
TGTGCCAGCAGCTCCCGGACAGGGGGCCATAACTATGGCTACACCTTC
CASSSRTGGHNYGYTF
>NA|TRBJ2-7|NA|TRBV21-1
TGTGCCAGCAGCAAAGCGAGGGGGACAGTCGTTTCCTACGAGCAGTACTTC
CASSKARGTVVSYEQYF
>TRBD1|TRBJ1-4|NA|TRBV28
TGTGCCAGCAGTTTGCCGAGTGCATGGGACAGGGATGAAAAACTGTTTTTT
CASSLPSAWDRDEKLFF
>TRBD2|TRBJ2-7|once|TRBV30
TGTGCCTGGAGTGTAACCGGGACTAACGAGCAGTACTTC
CAWSVTGTNEQYF
>NA|TRBJ2-1|NA|TRBV9
TGTGCCAGCAGCGTAGCGGGTGGCTCCTACAATGAGCAGTTCTTC
CASSVAGGSYNEQFF
>NA|TRBJ1-4|NA|TRBV7-3
TGTGCCAGCAGCTTATCACCGACAGTGACAGAAAAACTGTTTTTT
CASSLSPTVTEKLFF